This is a list of T cell receptor beta chains from one sample in a study of tumor and adjacent non-tumor tissue in lung cancer. TCRdb processed the multiplex PCR reads anew with MiXCR; each CDR3 protein has one entry. Of 81,000 or so distinct CDR3 sequences listed, approximately 80% are singletons. Sequencing input: distant non-tumor lung tissue. The receptors stem from a man in his 60s with non-small cell lung cancer. Both conserved end residues are part of each CDR3. The order of the fields is V gene, CDR3 protein.

v_call: TRBV11-2; cdr3_aa: CASSSKTAADCGYTF
v_call: TRBV5-1; cdr3_aa: CASSPRQENQPQHF
v_call: TRBV11-2; cdr3_aa: CASSSTKGGPKDTQYF
v_call: TRBV11-2; cdr3_aa: CASTLGPSGTAYGYTF
v_call: TRBV6-5; cdr3_aa: CASGYLQGSNQPQHF
v_call: TRBV12-3/TRBV12-4; cdr3_aa: CASSWRTNLYEQHF
v_call: TRBV11-2; cdr3_aa: CASNLDLGAQNTQYF
v_call: TRBV20-1; cdr3_aa: CSAREWAGGAYGYTF
v_call: TRBV20-1; cdr3_aa: CSARETSGDYYVQYF
v_call: TRBV29-1; cdr3_aa: CSDTVGPDTEAFF
v_call: TRBV20-1; cdr3_aa: CSAYDPGSSGRAVSWELFF
v_call: TRBV20-1; cdr3_aa: CSVRDAGGYGYIF
v_call: TRBV4-3; cdr3_aa: CARSQDRAGTIVTQYF
v_call: TRBV6-1; cdr3_aa: CASRCFGYF
v_call: TRBV11-2; cdr3_aa: CASGLISKDRPSGANVLTF
v_call: TRBV20-1; cdr3_aa: CNARGSGAGANVLTF
v_call: TRBV11-1; cdr3_aa: CASSHGQTNTEAFF
v_call: TRBV11-3; cdr3_aa: CASNSRGAGGYRAGKLFF
v_call: TRBV20-1; cdr3_aa: CSETDSGGGSLSDMHYF
v_call: TRBV20-1; cdr3_aa: CGAREAYTGADSPLHF
v_call: TRBV20-1; cdr3_aa: CSPVGENTEAFF
v_call: TRBV20-1; cdr3_aa: CNARASGTNEQYF
v_call: TRBV20-1; cdr3_aa: CSARTERGVYNEQFF
v_call: TRBV12-3/TRBV12-4; cdr3_aa: CVSSSGQGNEQYF
v_call: TRBV20-1; cdr3_aa: CTARGATGVGAFF
v_call: TRBV4-2; cdr3_aa: CASSQDMGQPQHF
v_call: TRBV19; cdr3_aa: CASKEQGSTDTQYF
v_call: TRBV4-1; cdr3_aa: CASSQVREDNYGCTF
v_call: TRBV20-1; cdr3_aa: CSAPSPGLALGSYNEQFF
v_call: TRBV11-3; cdr3_aa: CASSLTATQGDRGDDQPQHF
v_call: TRBV11-3; cdr3_aa: CVCSFTGEETQYF
v_call: TRBV19; cdr3_aa: CASSTLRRVGTEAFF
v_call: TRBV11-2; cdr3_aa: CASSLFPKDRPSGVNVLTF
v_call: TRBV20-1; cdr3_aa: CSARGRSRDEFDEQFF
v_call: TRBV11-2; cdr3_aa: CASSLLVKDRPSGANVLTF
v_call: TRBV12-3/TRBV12-4; cdr3_aa: CASKVSRGAVAEQFF
v_call: TRBV29-1; cdr3_aa: CSIGPDTRYF
v_call: TRBV20-1; cdr3_aa: CSAREIAEYTRELFF
v_call: TRBV6-2/TRBV6-3; cdr3_aa: CASGYSQTGGGFNEQFF
v_call: TRBV11-1; cdr3_aa: CSSIFLAGNTEAFF
v_call: TRBV7-3; cdr3_aa: CASSPGLATDMQYF
v_call: TRBV6-5; cdr3_aa: CTSSYLEGSNQPQHF
v_call: TRBV6-5; cdr3_aa: CASSYNGEGSQPQHF
v_call: TRBV6-5; cdr3_aa: CASNLAGANSGANVLTF
v_call: TRBV11-2; cdr3_aa: CANSLDMGSGYTF
v_call: TRBV11-2; cdr3_aa: CASSLNRNSEAFF
v_call: TRBV4-3; cdr3_aa: CASSQDRSGGNYNEQFF
v_call: TRBV11-2; cdr3_aa: CASSLVPQRSSNEKLFF
v_call: TRBV20-1; cdr3_aa: CSPIIARGLYNEQFF
v_call: TRBV30; cdr3_aa: CAWNPHLWETRYF
v_call: TRBV11-3; cdr3_aa: CASRRGGNRANEQYF
v_call: TRBV29-1; cdr3_aa: CSVVHTGRDIEVFF
v_call: TRBV11-2; cdr3_aa: CASSLVLKDRPSGANVPAF
v_call: TRBV6-1; cdr3_aa: CASSEETSGSDEQYF
v_call: TRBV11-3; cdr3_aa: CASNLEEVYQETQYF
v_call: TRBV6-5; cdr3_aa: CASSYSPGEKALQF
v_call: TRBV11-2; cdr3_aa: CASRSGRVLETQYF
v_call: TRBV30; cdr3_aa: CAWSVGLAKNIQYF